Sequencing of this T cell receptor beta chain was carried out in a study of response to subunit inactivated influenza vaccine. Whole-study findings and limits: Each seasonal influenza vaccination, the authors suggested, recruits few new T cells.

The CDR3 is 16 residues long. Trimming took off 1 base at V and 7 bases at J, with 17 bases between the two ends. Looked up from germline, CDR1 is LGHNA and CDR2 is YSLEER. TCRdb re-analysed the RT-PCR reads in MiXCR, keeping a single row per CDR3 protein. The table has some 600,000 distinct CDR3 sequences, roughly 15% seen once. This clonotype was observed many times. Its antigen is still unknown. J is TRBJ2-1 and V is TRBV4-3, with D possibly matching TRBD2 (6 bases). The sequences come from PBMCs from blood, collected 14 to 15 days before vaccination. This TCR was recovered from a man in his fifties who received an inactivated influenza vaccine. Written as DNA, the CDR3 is TGCGCCAGCAGCCAAGGGGGGACTTCTCTCACTAATGAGCAGTTCTTC. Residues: CASSQGGTSLTNEQFF.